These T cell receptor beta chains were read from a single sample in a study of cytomegalovirus exposure and HLA in healthy donors. Profiled with immunoSEQ multiplex PCR; TCRdb holds only in-frame clones, not every one. The sample consists of 95,000 to 110,000 clones, 76% of them appearing once. Sequenced material: PBMCs. The receptors stem from a man between 18 and 29 years old in good health and CMV-seronegative. Both conserved end residues are part of each CDR3. A D gene is named only where the DNA matches it firmly. A clone size is listed for some rows: how often the clone was seen (once, few, many), or a class if it is expanded.

D	V	J	size	DNA	CDR3
-	TRBV5-1	TRBJ1-1	few	TGCGCCAGCAGAAACGGGGGGGACACTGAAGCTTTCTTT	CASRNGGDTEAFF
-	TRBV11-2	TRBJ1-4	-	TGTGCCAGCAGCCCGGGTACCCACCGGGGTGAAAAACTGTTTTTT	CASSPGTHRGEKLFF
TRBD1	TRBV9	TRBJ1-5	-	TGTGCCAGCAGCACAGGGGTAAATCAGCCCCAGCATTTT	CASSTGVNQPQHF
TRBD2	TRBV9	TRBJ2-5	-	TGTGCCAGCAGCCCCGGGGTAGCGGGGGGCGAAGAGACCCAGTACTTC	CASSPGVAGGEETQYF
-	TRBV7-9	TRBJ2-2	once	TGTGCCAGCAGCTTCTCAGGCACCGGGGAGCTGTTTTTT	CASSFSGTGELFF
TRBD1	TRBV15	TRBJ2-7	-	TGTGCCACCAGCAGAGAACGGGGACAGTACGAGCAGTACTTC	CATSRERGQYEQYF
TRBD1	TRBV7-8	TRBJ1-3	few	TGTGCCAGCAGCATTATGGCCCCCGGGTCAGGGGGGTCTGGAAACACCATATATTTT	CASSIMAPGSGGSGNTIYF
TRBD1	TRBV29-1	TRBJ2-2	once	TGCAGCGCCCGGGACAGCAAACACGCGAACACCGGGGAGCTGTTTTTT	CSARDSKHANTGELFF
TRBD1	TRBV27	TRBJ1-2	once	TGTGCCAGCAGACCCGCCGGGACAGACTATGGCTACACCTTC	CASRPAGTDYGYTF
-	TRBV27	TRBJ1-1	-	TGTGCCAGCAGTTTGGCATCAAACACTGAAGCTTTCTTT	CASSLASNTEAFF
TRBD1	TRBV10-3	TRBJ2-2	once	TGTGCCATCAGTGATGGGACAGCGAACACCGGGGAGCTGTTTTTT	CAISDGTANTGELFF
-	TRBV6-1	TRBJ2-3	-	TGTGCCAGCACTTCCGCGGGGAATACGCAGTATTTT	CASTSAGNTQYF
TRBD1	TRBV5-4	TRBJ1-1	few	TGTGCCAGCAGCTTGACGGGACAGGGGATGGGGGAAGCTTTCTTT	CASSLTGQGMGEAFF
-	TRBV5-4	TRBJ1-2	-	TGTGCCAGCACTCCGAGCAGGGTCCAAGGTGGCTATGGCTACACCTTC	CASTPSRVQGGYGYTF
-	TRBV6-6	TRBJ1-6	few	TGTGCCAGCAGCTCTACCCAAGATAATTCACCCCTCCACTTT	CASSSTQDNSPLHF
-	TRBV4-2	TRBJ2-3	-	TGTGCCAGCAGCGGAGAGAGAGGAACAGATACGCAGTATTTT	CASSGERGTDTQYF
TRBD2	TRBV9	TRBJ2-1	-	TGTGCCAGCAGCGTAAACGGACTAGGGGTTTACAATGAGCAGTTCTTC	CASSVNGLGVYNEQFF
TRBD2	TRBV15	TRBJ2-1	-	TGTGCCACCAGCACTGCTAGGACTAGCGGGGAGTTCTTC	CATSTARTSGEFF
-	TRBV6-6	TRBJ2-7	-	TGTGCCAGCACTACAACTCCCGACAGCCATTTCTACGAGCAGTACTTC	CASTTTPDSHFYEQYF
-	TRBV19	TRBJ2-3	-	TGTGCCAGCCAACGGGGGAGAGGGACAGATACGCAGTATTTT	CASQRGRGTDTQYF
TRBD2	TRBV29-1	TRBJ2-2	once	TGCAGCGTAGCGGGGGGTTCGAACACCGGGGAGCTGTTTTTT	CSVAGGSNTGELFF
-	TRBV4-3	TRBJ1-4	few	TGCGCCAGCAGCCAAGATCCCGGGGAAAAACTGTTTTTT	CASSQDPGEKLFF
-	TRBV18	TRBJ1-5	-	TGTGCCAGCTCGGGGGGGGCTAATCAGCCCCAGCATTTT	CASSGGANQPQHF
TRBD1	TRBV18	TRBJ1-3	-	TGTGCCAGCTCGCCATCGGGACAGCAACTCAGCATCTCTGGAAACACCATATATTTT	CASSPSGQQLSISGNTIYF
TRBD1	TRBV6-5	TRBJ1-6	-	TGTGCCAGCAGTTACCGGGACAGGACCTCACCCCTCCACTTT	CASSYRDRTSPLHF
-	TRBV7-2	TRBJ1-1	-	TGTGCCAGCAGCTTAGCGGTCGGGAATACTGAAGCTTTCTTT	CASSLAVGNTEAFF
-	TRBV14	TRBJ1-1	-	TGTGCCAGCAGCCATCATTTACGGGGGACTGAAGCTTTCTTT	CASSHHLRGTEAFF
-	TRBV13	TRBJ1-1	once	TGTGCCAGCAGCTTTTGGGTCCCAGGGTCCGAACCTGAAGCTTTCTTT	CASSFWVPGSEPEAFF
TRBD1	TRBV9	TRBJ2-1	-	TGTGCCAGCAGCGTTCTGACAGGGGGCAATGAGCAGTTCTTC	CASSVLTGGNEQFF
-	TRBV18	TRBJ2-3	-	TGTGCCAGCTCACCACGTCGTATAGAAGCAGATACGCAGTATTTT	CASSPRRIEADTQYF
-	TRBV10-3	TRBJ2-5	-	TGTGCCATCAGTGAGTCGGACGGGACTGCCAGAGAGACCCAGTACTTC	CAISESDGTARETQYF
-	TRBV4-2	TRBJ1-2	-	TGTGCCAGCAGCCAGGGGGCGGAGCTATTTTATGGCTACACCTTC	CASSQGAELFYGYTF
-	TRBV10-3	TRBJ1-2	-	TGTGCCATCAGTGAGATGGGGGGGGCTGACTATGGCTACCCCTTC	CAISEMGGADYGYPF
-	TRBV5-6	TRBJ1-6	-	TGTGCCAGCAGCTTGTCCTCTCTCCATAATTCACCCCTCCACTTT	CASSLSSLHNSPLHF
TRBD2	TRBV15	TRBJ2-7	-	TGTGCCACCAGCAGAGCGCCACTAGCGGGCGGGCGCTCCTACGAGCAGTACTTC	CATSRAPLAGGRSYEQYF
TRBD2	TRBV7-3	TRBJ2-5	-	TGTGCCAGCAGCCTCTCCCCCAGGGAGGGGACCCAGTACTTC	CASSLSPREGTQYF
TRBD2	TRBV2	TRBJ2-7	-	TGTGCCAGCAGTGAATTGACTAGCGGGGTCCCCCCGGGGCAGTACTTC	CASSELTSGVPPGQYF
TRBD1	TRBV7-8	TRBJ1-4	few	TGTGCCAGCAGCCCATCCGGGACAGGGGAGGAAAAACTGTTTTTT	CASSPSGTGEEKLFF
-	TRBV27	TRBJ2-1	few	TGTGCCAGCAGTTCTCCTCCTGGGCGGGGAAAGGTGTACAATGAGCAGTTCTTC	CASSSPPGRGKVYNEQFF
TRBD2	TRBV2	TRBJ2-5	once	TGTGCCAGCAGTGAGGGACGGGGGGGATTGGAGACCCAGTACTTC	CASSEGRGGLETQYF
TRBD2	TRBV5-1	TRBJ2-2	-	TGCGCCAGCAGTCGTGGACTAGCGGGGGGTTCCGACGGGGAGCTGTTTTTT	CASSRGLAGGSDGELFF
TRBD1	TRBV18	TRBJ1-2	-	TGTGCCAGCTCACTCAACGGACAGGGGCCATATGGCTACACCTTC	CASSLNGQGPYGYTF
-	TRBV5-1	TRBJ2-7	-	TGCGCCAGCAGCTTTGGCCCACAGTTCTACGAGCAGTACTTC	CASSFGPQFYEQYF
-	TRBV7-9	TRBJ2-7	-	TGTTCCAGCACCCCTGGCCCATACGAGCAGTACTTC	CSSTPGPYEQYF
TRBD2	TRBV11-3	TRBJ2-7	-	TGTGCCAGCAGCCCGGCGGGGGGGCTCCACGAGCAGTACTTC	CASSPAGGLHEQYF
-	TRBV6-4	TRBJ2-3	-	TGTGCCAGCAGTGACGGAGGGGGGGCAGATACGCAGTATTTT	CASSDGGGADTQYF
-	TRBV7-9	TRBJ2-3	-	TGTGCCAGCAGCTTAGCGGGGGGAGATACGCAGTATTTT	CASSLAGGDTQYF
TRBD2	TRBV7-8	TRBJ2-7	-	TGTGCCAGCAGCTCTCTAGTAGCGGGGGGGCTGAGAGAGCAGTACTTC	CASSSLVAGGLREQYF
TRBD1	TRBV28	TRBJ1-5	few	TGTGCCAGCAGTTGGCCCCGGACAGGGGGCTGGGATCAGCCCCAGCATTTT	CASSWPRTGGWDQPQHF
TRBD1	TRBV5-4	TRBJ2-7	-	TGTGCCAGCAGCTATGGGACAGGACCCTACGAGCAGTACTTC	CASSYGTGPYEQYF
TRBD2	TRBV2	TRBJ2-3	-	TGTGCCAGCAGACGACTAGCGGGGGGGTCCACAGATACGCAGTATTTT	CASRRLAGGSTDTQYF
-	TRBV18	TRBJ2-3	-	TGTGCCAGCTCACTCCTAACCCACTCCGGGAAAGTAGAGGATACGCAGTATTTT	CASSLLTHSGKVEDTQYF
TRBD2	TRBV7-2	TRBJ2-1	-	TGTGCCAGCAGCTTAAGCGGGATGGTCGGTTGGAATGAGCAGTTCTTC	CASSLSGMVGWNEQFF
-	TRBV19	TRBJ1-2	few	TGTGCCAGTAGGGTTACGGATGGCTACACCTTC	CASRVTDGYTF